This TCR beta chain comes out of a study of molecular identifiers for immune sequencing clone quantification. About this clonotype itself: What it binds is not known.

This CDR3 region has 17 residues. After removal of 5 bases from V and 5 bases from J, the junction contained 15 bases not matched to a gene. The germline CDR1 and CDR2 sequences are SGHRS and YFSETQ. Study findings and constraints: Naive cells had under 1% of molecules in clones above 20 RNA copies, effectors over 99%. Barcode-sharing identical TCR molecules could underestimate highly expanded clone sizes. Jurkat TCR RNA from one cell was spiked into approximately 1 million naive cells, and it was reportedly detectable there.

Methods described previously, with TCR primers listed, were used for bulk TCR libraries. In TCRdb, the PCR reads were re-called with MiXCR into one record per CDR3 protein. The data hold more than 550,000 distinct CDR3 sequences, with about 25% observed a single time. This TCR was sampled from a human donor in good health. Some libraries in this study had Jurkat cell RNA spiked in. Sequenced sample: naive CD8+ T cells from blood, with Jurkat cell RNA spiked in. Subset defined: FACS-sorted CD8+CD4-CCR7+CD45RA+ naive T cells. V and J are TRBV5-1 and TRBJ2-7, with 11 bases fitting TRBD1. The CDR3 protein is CASRRTGGADDVHEQYF. CDR3 bases: TGCGCCAGCAGGAGGACAGGGGGCGCCGATGATGTCCACGAGCAGTACTTC.